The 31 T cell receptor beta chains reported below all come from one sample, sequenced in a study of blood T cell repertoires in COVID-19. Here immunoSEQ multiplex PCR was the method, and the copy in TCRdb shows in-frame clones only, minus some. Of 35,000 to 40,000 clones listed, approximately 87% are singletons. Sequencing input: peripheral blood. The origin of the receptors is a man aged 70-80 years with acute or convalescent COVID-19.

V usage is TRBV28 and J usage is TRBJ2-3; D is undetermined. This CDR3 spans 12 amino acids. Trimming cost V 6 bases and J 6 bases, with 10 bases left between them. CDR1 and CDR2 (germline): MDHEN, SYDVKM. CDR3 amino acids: CASRAVIDTQYF. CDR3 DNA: TGTGCCAGCAGGGCGGTTATCGATACGCAGTATTTT.

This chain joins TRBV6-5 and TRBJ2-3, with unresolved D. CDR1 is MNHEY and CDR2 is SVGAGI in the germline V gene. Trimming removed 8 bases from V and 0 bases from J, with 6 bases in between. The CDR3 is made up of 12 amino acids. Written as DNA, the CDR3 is TGTGCCAGCTCCCAGAGCACAGATACGCAGTATTTT. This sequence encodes CASSQSTDTQYF.

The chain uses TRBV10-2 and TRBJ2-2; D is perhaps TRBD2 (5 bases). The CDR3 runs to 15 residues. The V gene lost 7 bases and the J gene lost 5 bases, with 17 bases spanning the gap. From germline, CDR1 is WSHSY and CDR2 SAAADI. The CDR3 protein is CASTLVTGGTGELFF. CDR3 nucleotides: TGCGCCAGCACCTTAGTAACGGGCGGGACCGGGGAGCTGTTTTTT.

CDR3 amino acids: CASSLFSDTSRYQPQHF. In nucleotides, the CDR3 is TGTGCCAGCAGTTTATTCTCAGACACCAGCCGATACCAGCCCCAGCATTTT. The rearrangement uses TRBV27 and TRBJ1-5; D remains unclear. V was cut by 1 base and J by 7 bases, with 20 bases left in between. Germline V lookup: CDR1 MNHEY, CDR2 SMNVEV (reference sequence). The CDR3 length is 17 residues.

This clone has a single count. The CDR3: CASSPHREDTQYF. In DNA, the CDR3 is TGTGCCAGCAGCCCCCACAGGGAAGATACGCAGTATTTT. The V call is TRBV5-6, the J call TRBJ2-3; D may be TRBD1 (6 bases). Trimming shortened V by 4 bases and J by 5 bases, and 11 bases separated the two germline ends. The germline gives CDR1 SGHDT, CDR2 YYEEEE. The CDR3 is made up of 13 amino acids.

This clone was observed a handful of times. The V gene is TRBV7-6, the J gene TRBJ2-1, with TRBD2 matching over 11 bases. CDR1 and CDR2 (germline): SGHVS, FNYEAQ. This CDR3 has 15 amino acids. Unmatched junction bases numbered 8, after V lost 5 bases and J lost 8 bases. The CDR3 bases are TGTGCCAGCAGCAGGGGACTAGCGGAGTGGGATGAGCAGTTCTTC. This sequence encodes CASSRGLAEWDEQFF.

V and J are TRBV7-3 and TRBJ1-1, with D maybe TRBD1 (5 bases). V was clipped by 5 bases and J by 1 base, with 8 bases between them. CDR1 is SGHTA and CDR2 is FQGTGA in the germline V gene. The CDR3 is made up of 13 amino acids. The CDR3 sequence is CASSPQGNTEAFF. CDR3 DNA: TGTGCCAGCAGCCCCCAGGGGAACACTGAAGCTTTCTTT. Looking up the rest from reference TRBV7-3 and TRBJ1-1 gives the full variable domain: GAGVSQTPSNKVTEKGKYVELRCDPISGHTALYWYRQSLGQGPEFLIYFQGTGAADDSGLPNDRFFAVRPEGSVSTLKIQRTERGDSAVYLCASSPQGNTEAFFGQGTRLTVV.

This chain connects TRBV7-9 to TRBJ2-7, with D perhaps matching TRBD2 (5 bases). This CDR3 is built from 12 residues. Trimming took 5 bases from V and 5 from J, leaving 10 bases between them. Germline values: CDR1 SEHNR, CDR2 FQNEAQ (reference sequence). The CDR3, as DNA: TGTGCCAGCAGCCTCTTGGGAGACGAGCAGTACTTC. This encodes CASSLLGDEQYF.

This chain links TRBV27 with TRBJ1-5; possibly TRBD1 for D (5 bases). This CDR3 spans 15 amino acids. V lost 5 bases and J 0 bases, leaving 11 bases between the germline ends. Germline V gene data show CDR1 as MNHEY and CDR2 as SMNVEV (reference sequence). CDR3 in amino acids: CASSHSGSSNQPQHF. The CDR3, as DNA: TGTGCCAGCAGTCATTCAGGGTCTAGCAATCAGCCCCAGCATTTT.

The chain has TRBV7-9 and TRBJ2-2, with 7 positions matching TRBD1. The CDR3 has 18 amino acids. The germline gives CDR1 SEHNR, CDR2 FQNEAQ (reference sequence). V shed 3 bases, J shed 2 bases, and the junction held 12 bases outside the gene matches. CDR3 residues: CASSLIADRDRNTGELFF. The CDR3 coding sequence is TGTGCCAGCAGCTTGATAGCAGACAGGGATAGAAACACCGGGGAGCTGTTTTTT. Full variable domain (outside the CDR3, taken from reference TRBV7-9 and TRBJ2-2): DTGVSQNPRHKITKRGQNVTFRCDPISEHNRLYWYRQTLGQGPEFLTYFQNEAQLEKSRLLSDRFSAERPKGSFSTLEIQRTEQGDSAMYLCASSLIADRDRNTGELFFGEGSRLTVL.

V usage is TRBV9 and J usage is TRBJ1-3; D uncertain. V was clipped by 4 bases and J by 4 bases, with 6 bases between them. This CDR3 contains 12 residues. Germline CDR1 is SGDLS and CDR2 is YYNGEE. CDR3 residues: CASSPRGNTIYF. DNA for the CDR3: TGTGCCAGCAGCCCCCGGGGAAACACCATATATTTT.

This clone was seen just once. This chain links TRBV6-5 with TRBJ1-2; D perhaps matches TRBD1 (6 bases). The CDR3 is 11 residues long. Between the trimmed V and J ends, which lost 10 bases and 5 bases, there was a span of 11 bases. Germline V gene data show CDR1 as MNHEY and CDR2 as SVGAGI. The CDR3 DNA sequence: TGTGCCACGACAGGCAGGTATGGCTACACCTTC. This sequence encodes CATTGRYGYTF.

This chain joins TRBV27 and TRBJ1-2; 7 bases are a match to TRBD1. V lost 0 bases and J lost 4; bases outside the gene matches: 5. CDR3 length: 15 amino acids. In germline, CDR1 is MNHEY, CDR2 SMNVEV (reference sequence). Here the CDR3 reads CASSLSGRGSYGYTF. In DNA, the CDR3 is TGTGCCAGCAGTTTATCCGGCAGGGGGAGCTATGGCTACACCTTC.

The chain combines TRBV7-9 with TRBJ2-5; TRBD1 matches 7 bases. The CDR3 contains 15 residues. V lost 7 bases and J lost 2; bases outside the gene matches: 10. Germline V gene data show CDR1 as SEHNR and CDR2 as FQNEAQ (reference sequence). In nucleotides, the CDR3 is TGTGCCAGCACCTCCCTGGACAGGCCTCAAGAGACCCAGTACTTC. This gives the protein CASTSLDRPQETQYF.

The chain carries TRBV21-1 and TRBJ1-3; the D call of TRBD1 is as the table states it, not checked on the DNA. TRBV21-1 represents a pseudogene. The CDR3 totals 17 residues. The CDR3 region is CASSNGQGVHSGNTIYF. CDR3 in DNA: TGTGCCAGCAGCAACGGGCAGGGGGTCCATTCTGGAAACACCATATATTTT.

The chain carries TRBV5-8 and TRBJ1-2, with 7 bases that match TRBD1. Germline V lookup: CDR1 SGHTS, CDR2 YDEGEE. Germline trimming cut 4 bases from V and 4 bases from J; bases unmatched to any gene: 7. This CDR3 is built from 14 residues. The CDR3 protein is CASSVTGISYGYTF. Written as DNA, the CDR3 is TGTGCCAGCAGCGTGACAGGGATTAGCTATGGCTACACCTTC.

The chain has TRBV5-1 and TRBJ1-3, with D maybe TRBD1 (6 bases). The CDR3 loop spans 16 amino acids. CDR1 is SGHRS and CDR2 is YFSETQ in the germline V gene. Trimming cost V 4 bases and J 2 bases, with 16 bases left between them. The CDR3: CASSQEGGAAGNTIYF. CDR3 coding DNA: TGCGCCAGCAGCCAGGAAGGGGGGGCGGCTGGAAACACCATATATTTT.

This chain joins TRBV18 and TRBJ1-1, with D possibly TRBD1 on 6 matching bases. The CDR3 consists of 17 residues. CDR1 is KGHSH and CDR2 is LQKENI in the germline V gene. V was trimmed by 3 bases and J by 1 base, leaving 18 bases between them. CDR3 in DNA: TGTGCCAGCTCACCTCCAACGACAGGCTTCGCGAACACTGAAGCTTTCTTT. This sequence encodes CASSPPTTGFANTEAFF.

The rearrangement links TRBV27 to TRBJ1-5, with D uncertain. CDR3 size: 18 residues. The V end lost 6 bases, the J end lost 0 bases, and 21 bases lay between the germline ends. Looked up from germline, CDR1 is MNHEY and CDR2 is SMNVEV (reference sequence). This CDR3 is CASSTDREETTSNQPQHF. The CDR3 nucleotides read TGTGCCAGCAGCACTGACCGGGAAGAAACCACTAGCAATCAGCCCCAGCATTTT.

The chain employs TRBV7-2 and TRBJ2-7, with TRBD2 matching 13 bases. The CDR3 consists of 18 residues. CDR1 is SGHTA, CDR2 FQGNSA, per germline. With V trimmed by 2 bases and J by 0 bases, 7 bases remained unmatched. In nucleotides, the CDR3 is TGTGCCAGCAGCTTACCCTGGACTAGCGGGAGCCCCTCCTACGAGCAGTACTTC. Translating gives CASSLPWTSGSPSYEQYF.

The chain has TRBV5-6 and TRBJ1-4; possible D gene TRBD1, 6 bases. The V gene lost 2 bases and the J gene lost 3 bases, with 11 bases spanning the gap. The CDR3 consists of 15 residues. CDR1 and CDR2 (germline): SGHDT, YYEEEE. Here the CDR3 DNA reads TGTGCCAGCAGCTTACAGGGCGTTTCTAATGAAAAACTGTTTTTT. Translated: CASSLQGVSNEKLFF.

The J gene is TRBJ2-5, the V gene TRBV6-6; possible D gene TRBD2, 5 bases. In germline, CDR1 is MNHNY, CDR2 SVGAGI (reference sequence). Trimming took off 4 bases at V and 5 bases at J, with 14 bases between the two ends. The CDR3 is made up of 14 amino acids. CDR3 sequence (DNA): TGTGCCAGCAGTTCCTGGAGGAGAGGGGAGACCCAGTACTTC. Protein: CASSSWRRGETQYF.

DNA for the CDR3: TGTGCCAGCAGCTTAGGGCCCTTCAGGGGCTTGGATTCACCCCTCCACTTT. Its translation is CASSLGPFRGLDSPLHF. This sequence joins TRBV5-6 and TRBJ1-6, with D perhaps matching TRBD1 (6 bases). Germline V gives CDR1 SGHDT, CDR2 YYEEEE. V was cut by 2 bases and J by 8 bases, with 20 bases left in between. The CDR3 runs to 17 residues.

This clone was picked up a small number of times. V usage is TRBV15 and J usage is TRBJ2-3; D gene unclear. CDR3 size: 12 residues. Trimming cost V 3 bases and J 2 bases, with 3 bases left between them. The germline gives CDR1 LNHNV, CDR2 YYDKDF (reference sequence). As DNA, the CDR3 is TGTGCCACCAGCAGGTACACAGATACGCAGTATTTT. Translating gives CATSRYTDTQYF.

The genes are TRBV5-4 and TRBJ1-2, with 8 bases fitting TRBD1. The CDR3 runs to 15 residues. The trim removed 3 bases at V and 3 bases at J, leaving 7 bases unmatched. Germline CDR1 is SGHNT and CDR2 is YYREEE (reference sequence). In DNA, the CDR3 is TGTGCCAGCAGCTCGCCGGGACAGGAGCACTATGGCTACACCTTC. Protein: CASSSPGQEHYGYTF.

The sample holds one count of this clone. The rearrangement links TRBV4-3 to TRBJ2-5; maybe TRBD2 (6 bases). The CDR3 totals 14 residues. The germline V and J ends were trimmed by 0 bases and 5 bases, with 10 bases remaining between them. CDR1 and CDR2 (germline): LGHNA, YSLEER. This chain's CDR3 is CASSQELALETQYF. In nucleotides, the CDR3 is TGCGCCAGCAGCCAAGAACTAGCCCTCGAGACCCAGTACTTC.

The CDR3 DNA follows: TGCGCCAGCCAGTCGGGGACAGGGAACGAGCAGTACTTC. It translates to CASQSGTGNEQYF. V gene TRBV5-1 combines with J gene TRBJ2-7, with 9 bases matching TRBD1. The germline V gene has CDR1 SGHRS and CDR2 YFSETQ. This CDR3 spans 13 amino acids. With V trimmed by 7 bases and J by 5 bases, 7 bases remained unmatched.

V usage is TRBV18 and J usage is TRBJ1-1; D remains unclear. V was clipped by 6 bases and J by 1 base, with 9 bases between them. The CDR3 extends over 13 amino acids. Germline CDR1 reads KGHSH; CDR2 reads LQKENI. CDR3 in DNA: TGTGCCAGCTCCCCGGCGGGGAACACTGAAGCTTTCTTT. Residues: CASSPAGNTEAFF.

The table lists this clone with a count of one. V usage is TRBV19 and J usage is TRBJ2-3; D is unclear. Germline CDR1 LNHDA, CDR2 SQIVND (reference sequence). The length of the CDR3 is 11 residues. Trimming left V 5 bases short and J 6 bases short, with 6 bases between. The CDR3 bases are TGTGCCAGTAGTTATGAGGATACGCAGTATTTT. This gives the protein CASSYEDTQYF.

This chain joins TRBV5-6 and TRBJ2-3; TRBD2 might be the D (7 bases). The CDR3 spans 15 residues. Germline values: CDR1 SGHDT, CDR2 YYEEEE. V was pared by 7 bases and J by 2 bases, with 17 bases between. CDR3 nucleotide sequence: TGTGCCAGCGGGGGGCTAGCGGACTACACAGATACGCAGTATTTT. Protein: CASGGLADYTDTQYF.

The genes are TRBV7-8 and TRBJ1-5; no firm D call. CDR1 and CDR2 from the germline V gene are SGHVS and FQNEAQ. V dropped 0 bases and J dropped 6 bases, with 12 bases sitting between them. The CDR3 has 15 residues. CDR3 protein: CASSLAWREGQPQHF. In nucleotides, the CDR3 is TGTGCCAGCAGCTTAGCGTGGAGGGAAGGTCAGCCCCAGCATTTT.